These 10 T cell receptor beta chains share one sample of origin, sequenced in a study of T cells after yellow fever vaccination. TCRdb fed the 5' RACE reads into MiXCR, producing one record per CDR3 protein. The data hold over 35,000 distinct CDR3 sequences, with around 6.5% observed a single time. Source: PBMCs, either bulk or a sorted T-cell subset (CD4+, CD8+, memory, or dextramer-sorted; not recorded which), taken 45 days after the yellow fever booster vaccination. The receptors were sampled from a man aged 25-45 years who received the YFV17D yellow fever vaccine.

This chain connects TRBV2 to TRBJ2-1; perhaps D is TRBD1 or TRBD2 (6 bases each). CDR3 length: 15 amino acids. The germline V and J ends were trimmed by 7 bases and 0 bases, with 13 bases remaining between them. The germline V gene encodes CDR1 SNHLY and CDR2 FYNNEI. The CDR3 nucleotides are TGTGCCAGCAAGGGGGTCGGGAGCTCCTACAATGAGCAGTTCTTC. Protein product: CASKGVGSSYNEQFF.

This clonotype was seen ten or more times. The V gene is TRBV12-3 or TRBV12-4, the J gene TRBJ2-2; unclear D gene. V lost 2 bases to trimming and J lost 4 bases, with 8 bases between them. The CDR3 has 14 amino acids. The CDR3 bases are TGTGCCAGCAGTTTAAACTCGCCCACCGGGGAGCTGTTTTTT. It yields the protein CASSLNSPTGELFF.

In its sample, this clonotype was seen many times. The chain uses TRBV20-1 and TRBJ2-1, with 14 bases lining up with TRBD2. The CDR3 has 14 amino acids. Germline CDR1 is DFQATT and CDR2 is SNEGSKA (reference sequence). DNA for the CDR3: TGCCCGGAGGGACTAGCGGGAGTGGCTAATGAGCAGTTCTTC. Amino acid sequence: CPEGLAGVANEQFF.

This clonotype was seen repeatedly, ten times or more. This chain joins TRBV15 and TRBJ1-2; the D gene is possibly TRBD1 (6 bases). The V gene's germline CDR1 is LNHNV and CDR2 YYDKDF (reference sequence). V gave up 3 bases and J gave up 4 bases, with 12 bases separating them. This CDR3 is 14 amino acids long. CDR3 sequence: CATSSLRTAYGYTF. For the CDR3, the DNA is TGTGCCACCAGCAGCCTAAGGACAGCCTATGGCTACACCTTC.

In its sample, this clonotype was seen many times. The rearrangement uses TRBV5-4 and TRBJ2-1; 8 bases fit TRBD2. The CDR3 contains 16 residues. Trimming took 4 bases from V and 5 from J; bases not matched to a gene: 11. Germline-derived CDR1 and CDR2 are SGHNT and YYREEE (reference sequence). The CDR3 loop is CASSRTRLALNNEQFF. CDR3 in DNA: TGTGCCAGCAGCCGGACCCGACTAGCGCTCAACAATGAGCAGTTCTTC.

This clonotype was picked up many times. V gene TRBV12-3 or TRBV12-4 combines with J gene TRBJ2-3; unclear D gene. The V end lost 1 base, the J end lost 1 base, and 9 bases lay between the germline ends. This CDR3 has 15 residues. CDR3 nucleotides: TGTGCCAGCAGTTTAGGAGGTTTTGGCACAGATACGCAGTATTTT. Translating gives CASSLGGFGTDTQYF.

This clonotype was counted ten times or more. The chain has TRBV7-9 and TRBJ2-7, with TRBD2 as a possible D gene (5 bases). Germline-derived CDR1 and CDR2 are SEHNR and FQNEAQ (reference sequence). With 1 base removed from V and 3 bases from J, the gap between germline ends came to 13 bases. The CDR3 has 15 residues. DNA for the CDR3: TGTGCCAGCAGCTTAGATGCAGGAGCGGTCTACGAGCAGTACTTC. Translating it yields CASSLDAGAVYEQYF.

In this sample, this clonotype turned up many times. Here the CDR3 reads CASSYTPGFGYEQYF. The CDR3 DNA sequence: TGTGCCAGCAGTTATACGCCCGGATTCGGCTACGAGCAGTACTTC. The V call is TRBV6-2 or TRBV6-3, the J call TRBJ2-7; D is unresolved. V gave up 3 bases and J gave up 3 bases, with 15 bases separating them. The CDR3 contains 15 residues. The V gene's germline CDR1 is MNHEY and CDR2 SVGEGT.

There are many counts of this clonotype. The V gene is TRBV3-1, the J gene TRBJ2-1; unclear D gene. CDR1 is LGHDT, CDR2 YNNKEL, per germline (reference sequence). The V gene lost 2 bases and the J gene lost 5 bases, with 22 bases spanning the gap. The length of the CDR3 is 18 residues. CDR3 nucleotides: TGTGCCAGCAGCCAACCTCTCCGGCGGAGACAAAATGACAATGAGCAGTTCTTC. It is translated as CASSQPLRRRQNDNEQFF.

The chain employs TRBV7-9 and TRBJ2-4; 7 nucleotides match TRBD2. CDR1 SEHNR and CDR2 FQNEAQ come from the germline V gene (reference sequence). The CDR3 contains 16 residues. With V trimmed by 5 bases and J by 3 bases, 10 bases remained unmatched. CDR3 sequence reads: CASSDRAGEVKNIQYF. CDR3 bases: TGTGCCAGCAGCGATCGGGCGGGGGAGGTCAAAAACATTCAGTACTTC. Looking up the rest from reference TRBV7-9 and TRBJ2-4 gives the full variable domain: DTGVSQNPRHKITKRGQNVTFRCDPISEHNRLYWYRQTLGQGPEFLTYFQNEAQLEKSRLLSDRFSAERPKGSFSTLEIQRTEQGDSAMYLCASSDRAGEVKNIQYFGAGTRLSVL.